This T cell receptor (beta chain) was retrieved from a study of blood T cell repertoires in COVID-19. Whole-study context: Sites in the United States, Italy and Spain provided acute and convalescent COVID-19 samples. PBMCs, B-cell-depleted T cells, or T cells were the source of the cDNA or gDNA that made up the material.

Germline CDR1 SGHRS, CDR2 YFSETQ. This CDR3 spans 17 amino acids. V gave up 0 bases and J gave up 4 bases; unmatched junction bases: 9. Authors' data handling: Reference gene primer amplification gave nucleated cell count estimates. Here immunoSEQ multiplex PCR was the method, and the copy in TCRdb shows in-frame clones only, minus some. The DNA was the basis for D and trimming; V, J and clone size are from that table. The sample records 150,000 to 200,000 clones, over 85% being singletons. The sample comprised peripheral blood. This clonotype was sampled from a man aged 60-69 years with active or convalescent COVID-19. The chain is built from TRBV5-1 and TRBJ2-3; 9 bases are a match to TRBD2. This chain's CDR3 is CASSLGRAGGRSDTQYF. Written as DNA, the CDR3 is TGCGCCAGCAGCTTGGGGAGAGCGGGGGGCCGTTCAGATACGCAGTATTTT.